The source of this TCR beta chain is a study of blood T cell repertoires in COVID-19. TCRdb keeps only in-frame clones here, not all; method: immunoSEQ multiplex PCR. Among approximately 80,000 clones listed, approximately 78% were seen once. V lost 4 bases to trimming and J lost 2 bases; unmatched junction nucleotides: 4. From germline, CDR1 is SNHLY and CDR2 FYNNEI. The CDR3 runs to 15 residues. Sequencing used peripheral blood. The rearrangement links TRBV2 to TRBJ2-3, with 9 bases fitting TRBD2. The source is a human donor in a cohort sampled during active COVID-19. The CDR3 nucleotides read TGTGCCAGCAGTGGGGGACTAGCTATCACAGATACGCAGTATTTT. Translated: CASSGGLAITDTQYF.